This T cell receptor beta chain was retrieved from a study of T cell responses to AZD1222 COVID-19 vaccine. Findings and caveats of the study: Sampled repertoires all dated from after the peak T cell response. Baseline seropositives among AZD1222 recipients totaled only 5 to 7. Researchers report vaccine-associated CD4 TCRs spanning spike, with dominance at 160-218 and 743-854.

The CDR3 consists of 16 residues. J gave up 9 bases and V 3 bases, and 7 bases lay outside the gene matches. CDR1 and CDR2 from the germline V gene are MNHEY and SVGAGI. To note about this clone: Its antigen is unknown.

TCRdb's copy holds only in-frame clones and misses some; the assay was immunoSEQ multiplex PCR. The table has some 110,000 clones, 90% seen once. The chain has TRBV6-5 and TRBJ2-1; 14 bases line up with TRBD2. The receptor comes from an adult in good health. Sequencing was performed on peripheral blood, taken on day 0 of AZD1222 vaccination. Here the CDR3 DNA reads TGTGCCAGCAGTTATTCGACTAGCGGGAGGGCCACTGAGCAGTTCTTC. It yields the protein CASSYSTSGRATEQFF.